The 24 T cell receptor beta chains presented below share a single source sample, sequenced in a study of T cell responses to AZD1222 COVID-19 vaccine (dated by TCRdb to the early 2020s). Library preparation used the immunoSEQ multiplex PCR assay. Entries here come from immuneACCESS through TCRdb and include only in-frame sequences with V and J called. Some clones fail to appear in such tables; in the studies checked, an unresolved V gene covers under half of the shortfall, and the cause of the remainder is unknown. The sample table holds 150,000 to 250,000 clones, of which about 93% were seen once. The top ten constitute 0.95% to 1.1% of the sample. The time point label of this sample denotes: about 28 days (+/-7) after the second vaccine dose. The source was peripheral blood, collected 28 days after the second AZD1222 dose. The receptors shown here come from an adult who received the AZD1222 COVID-19 vaccine.

This clone was seen just once. The chain is built from TRBV2 and TRBJ2-3, with TRBD1 matching 12 bases. Germline V gives CDR1 SNHLY, CDR2 FYNNEI. With V trimmed by 11 bases and J by 5 bases, 8 bases remained unmatched. This CDR3 has 14 residues. The CDR3 DNA reads TGTGCCCAGCTGGGGACAGGGGGCGAAGATACGCAGTATTTT. Its translation: CAQLGTGGEDTQYF.

The chain links TRBV6-5 to TRBJ1-2, with a tentative D call TRBD1 (5 bases). The CDR3 has 16 residues. Germline CDR1 reads MNHEY; CDR2 reads SVGAGI. Trimming shortened V by 0 bases and J by 8 bases, and 19 bases separated the two germline ends. The DNA for the CDR3 is TGTGCCAGCAGTTACTCGACAGCAGGCCTTATTGGCGGCTACACCTTC. Translating gives CASSYSTAGLIGGYTF.

The J gene is TRBJ2-5, the V gene TRBV24-1, with D perhaps TRBD1 (5 bases). V was cut by 6 bases and J by 5 bases, with 12 bases left in between. The CDR3 totals 13 residues. Germline CDR1 reads KGHDR; CDR2 reads SFDVKD. The CDR3 region is CATSQGFGETQYF. DNA for the CDR3: TGTGCCACCAGTCAGGGATTCGGGGAGACCCAGTACTTC.

The rearrangement links TRBV19 to TRBJ1-1; 7 bases match TRBD1. V shed 6 bases and J 1 base; nucleotides not matched to a gene: 8. This CDR3 is 15 amino acids long. Germline assignment: CDR1 LNHDA and CDR2 SQIVND (reference sequence). The DNA of the CDR3 is TGTGCCAGTAGCTCTTACCGGGACAGGAACACTGAAGCTTTCTTT. Translated, it gives CASSSYRDRNTEAFF.

V is TRBV5-4 and J is TRBJ2-3, with 8 bases aligning to TRBD2. The CDR3 runs to 15 residues. Trimming took 4 bases from V and 5 from J; bases not matched to a gene: 9. The germline gives CDR1 SGHNT, CDR2 YYREEE (reference sequence). The CDR3 sequence: CASSKSSGALDTQYF. In DNA form, the CDR3 reads TGTGCCAGCAGCAAAAGTAGCGGGGCGTTAGATACGCAGTATTTT.

The CDR3 DNA reads TGTGCCACCAGTAGGGGGAGCTCCTACAATGAGCAGTTCTTC. Amino acids: CATSRGSSYNEQFF. J is TRBJ2-1 and V is TRBV24-1, with a possible D match to TRBD1 (6 bases). The CDR3 length is 14 residues. The germline V gene has CDR1 KGHDR and CDR2 SFDVKD. V dropped 6 bases and J dropped 0 bases, with 8 bases sitting between them.

CDR3 sequence (DNA): TGTGCCAGCAGAGGCCTTGGGACAGCCTCCTACGAGCAGTACTTC. Translation gives CASRGLGTASYEQYF. This rearrangement joins TRBV6-5 to TRBJ2-7, with 7 bases matching TRBD1. The V gene end was trimmed by 6 bases and the J gene end by 0 bases; junction bases not matched to a gene: 8. This CDR3 comprises 15 residues. Germline V lookup: CDR1 MNHEY, CDR2 SVGAGI.

The genes are TRBV9 and TRBJ1-1; TRBD1 is a possible D gene (5 bases). Trimming removed 2 bases from V and 0 bases from J, with 8 bases in between. Germline V gene sequence: CDR1 SGDLS, CDR2 YYNGEE. The CDR3 extends over 14 amino acids. As DNA, the CDR3 is TGTGCCAGCAGCGTGACGGGGCTGAACACTGAAGCTTTCTTT. Protein: CASSVTGLNTEAFF.

This chain uses TRBV19 with TRBJ1-6; 7 bases map to TRBD1. The germline CDR1 and CDR2 sequences are LNHDA and SQIVND (reference sequence). V lost 3 bases to trimming and J lost 9 bases; unmatched junction nucleotides: 2. The CDR3 sequence is 13 residues long. CDR3 in amino acids: CASSINRGSPLHF. CDR3 coding DNA: TGTGCCAGTAGTATTAACAGGGGTTCACCCCTCCACTTT.

The V gene is TRBV24-1, the J gene TRBJ2-6; 8 bases align to TRBD1. Germline CDR1 reads KGHDR; CDR2 reads SFDVKD. This CDR3 has 15 residues. The V segment lost 10 bases and the J segment 5 bases; nucleotides outside the gene matches: 9. The CDR3 bases are TGTGCCACAGGGACAGGTCCCGTCTGGGCCAACGTCCTGACTTTC. It specifies CATGTGPVWANVLTF.

The chain links TRBV3-1 (or the pseudogene TRBV3-2) to TRBJ1-1; D uncertain. The germline gives CDR1 LGHDT, CDR2 YNNKEL (reference sequence). Between the trimmed V and J ends, which lost 6 bases and 6 bases, there was a span of 8 bases. The length of the CDR3 is 11 residues. The CDR3 DNA follows: TGTGCCAGCAGTATTTCCTCTGAAGCTTTCTTT. This gives the protein CASSISSEAFF.

The CDR3 reads CSVERGPGGYTF. In DNA, the CDR3 is TGCAGCGTTGAAAGGGGGCCAGGTGGCTACACCTTC. The chain recombines TRBV29-1 with TRBJ1-2, with TRBD1 matching over 7 bases. Germline-derived CDR1 and CDR2 are SQVTM and ANQGSEA. The CDR3 spans 12 residues. The trim removed 2 bases at V and 7 bases at J, leaving 4 bases unmatched.

The rearrangement joins TRBV6-5 to TRBJ2-1; 10 bases match TRBD2. V gave up 3 bases and J gave up 6 bases; unmatched junction bases: 5. Germline lookup yields CDR1 MNHEY and CDR2 SVGAGI. The CDR3 contains 15 residues. Here the CDR3 DNA reads TGTGCCAGCAGTTATACCCCTAGCGGGGGCAATGAGCAGTTCTTC. Translation: CASSYTPSGGNEQFF.

The chain has TRBV4-1 and TRBJ1-5, with TRBD1 matching over 7 bases. The V segment lost 1 base and the J segment 2 bases; nucleotides outside the gene matches: 5. The CDR3 consists of 16 residues. Germline loops: CDR1 MGHRA, CDR2 YSYEKL. CDR3 protein: CASSQGTGLGNQPQHF. The CDR3 DNA reads TGCGCCAGCAGCCAAGGGACAGGCTTGGGCAATCAGCCCCAGCATTTT.

This chain connects TRBV19 to TRBJ1-1; D not resolved. This CDR3 spans 15 amino acids. The germline V and J ends were trimmed by 3 bases and 4 bases, with 15 bases remaining between them. Germline loops: CDR1 LNHDA, CDR2 SQIVND (reference sequence). The CDR3: CASSIGVTGGTEAFF. The CDR3, as DNA: TGTGCCAGTAGTATTGGAGTTACCGGCGGCACTGAAGCTTTCTTT.

The gene calls are TRBV7-2 and TRBJ1-4; D is unresolved. Germline CDR1 reads SGHTA; CDR2 reads FQGNSA. The CDR3 loop spans 14 amino acids. V dropped 5 bases and J dropped 0 bases, with 7 bases sitting between them. The CDR3 DNA is TGTGCCAGCAGCCTCTTGTCAACTAATGAAAAACTGTTTTTT. Residues: CASSLLSTNEKLFF. Using reference TRBV7-2 and TRBJ1-4 for the parts outside the CDR3, the full variable domain is GAGVSQSPSNKVTEKGKDVELRCDPISGHTALYWYRQSLGQGLEFLIYFQGNSAPDKSGLPSDRFSAERTGGSVSTLTIQRTQQEDSAVYLCASSLLSTNEKLFFGSGTQLSVL.

This clone was picked up one time. The genes are TRBV6-5 and TRBJ2-7; the D gene is possibly TRBD2 (7 bases). This CDR3 comprises 13 residues. V lost 2 bases to trimming and J lost 6 bases, with 11 bases between them. CDR1 and CDR2 (germline): MNHEY, SVGAGI. The CDR3 nucleotides are TGTGCCAGCAGTTACATCGGGGGGCCCGAGCAGTACTTC. It specifies CASSYIGGPEQYF.

CDR3 region: CASSLFAAGGSGYTF. The CDR3 bases are TGTGCCAGCAGTTTATTTGCGGCAGGGGGATCTGGCTACACCTTC. V is TRBV28 and J is TRBJ1-2, with TRBD1 identical over 7 bases. This CDR3 has 15 amino acids. CDR1 is MDHEN, CDR2 SYDVKM, per germline. The J segment lost 7 bases and the V segment lost 1 base, leaving 9 bases of the junction unmatched.

This clone appeared a few times. The J gene is TRBJ2-1, the V gene TRBV6-1; tentative D call: TRBD1 (6 bases). The CDR3 consists of 17 residues. V was cut by 4 bases and J by 2 bases, with 18 bases left in between. Germline assignment: CDR1 MNHNS and CDR2 SASEGT. In nucleotides, the CDR3 is TGTGCCAGCAGTGGCCAGGGGAATAGGGGCGCCTACAATGAGCAGTTCTTC. This gives the protein CASSGQGNRGAYNEQFF.

The chain has TRBV5-5 and TRBJ1-1, with unresolved D. The germline V gene has CDR1 SGHKS and CDR2 YYEKEE (reference sequence). With 0 bases removed from V and 0 bases from J, the gap between germline ends came to 6 bases. CDR3 length: 14 residues. CDR3 protein: CASSLAWLNTEAFF. CDR3 sequence (DNA): TGTGCCAGCAGCTTGGCATGGCTGAACACTGAAGCTTTCTTT.

V usage is TRBV28 and J usage is TRBJ2-6, with 7 bases identical to TRBD1. Per germline, CDR1 MDHEN and CDR2 SYDVKM. The trim removed 7 bases at V and 0 bases at J, leaving 6 bases unmatched. CDR3 size: 16 residues. CDR3 nucleotides: TGTGCCAGCACCGACAGGGCCGTCTCTGGGGCCAACGTCCTGACTTTC. This codes for CASTDRAVSGANVLTF.

V and J are TRBV10-2 and TRBJ2-3; D gene ambiguous. Germline CDR1 and CDR2: WSHSY and SAAADI. Between the trimmed V and J ends, which lost 2 bases and 5 bases, there was a span of 8 bases. This CDR3 contains 13 residues. CDR3 coding DNA: TGCGCCAGCAGTGAGATCTCACAAGATACGCAGTATTTT. This translates into CASSEISQDTQYF.

The rearrangement uses TRBV6-5 and TRBJ2-5; possibly TRBD2 for D (7 bases). Germline assignment: CDR1 MNHEY and CDR2 SVGAGI. The CDR3 spans 14 residues. Trimming stripped 5 bases from V and 5 bases from J, with 15 bases between. This CDR3 is CASSSTGGSETQYF. In DNA form, the CDR3 reads TGTGCCAGCAGTAGTACGGGGGGCAGTGAGACCCAGTACTTC.

In this sample, this clone turned up once. V is TRBV4-1 and J is TRBJ2-5; a possible D gene is TRBD2 (7 bases). The germline V gene has CDR1 MGHRA and CDR2 YSYEKL. Deletions cut 1 base from V and 2 bases from J, with 17 bases between. The CDR3 contains 17 residues. CDR3 region: CASSQVGGGAIQETQYF. The CDR3 nucleotides read TGCGCCAGCAGCCAAGTAGGTGGGGGGGCAATACAAGAGACCCAGTACTTC.